These T cell receptor beta chains were read from a single sample in a study of blood T cell repertoires in COVID-19. Measured with immunoSEQ multiplex PCR; TCRdb has only the in-frame clones, and not every one. The sample has around 60,000 clones; roughly 79% are singletons. Sequencing was done on a sample of peripheral blood. These receptors were collected from a human donor in a cohort sampled during active COVID-19. Each CDR3 is given with its conserved first and last residue. A D gene is named only where the DNA matches it firmly. The listing skips clone size in some rows; elsewhere it reads once, few, many or a size class.

TRBJ1-3	.	TRBV7-9	.	TGTGCCAGCACCCTGGACATGAATGGAAACACCATATATTTT	CASTLDMNGNTIYF
TRBJ2-3	.	TRBV5-1	.	TGCGCCAGCAGCTTGAATCGGGCTTTCTACGGGGATACACAGTATTTT	CASSLNRAFYGDTQYF
TRBJ1-5	.	TRBV19	TRBD1	TGTGCCAGTAGTCCAGGGGGACAGGGAGGTCAGCCCCAGCATTTT	CASSPGGQGGQPQHF
TRBJ2-1	many	TRBV18	.	TGTGCCAGCTCACCCACCAGGGGTTCCTACAATGAGCAGTTCTTC	CASSPTRGSYNEQFF
TRBJ2-3	.	TRBV5-4	TRBD2	TGTGCCAGCAGCTCGCTAGCGGGGGCCAGCACAGATACGCAGTATTTT	CASSSLAGASTDTQYF
TRBJ2-5	.	TRBV4-1	.	TGCGCCAGCAGCCCTGACGGGACACTCGCGCGGACCCAGTACTTC	CASSPDGTLARTQYF
TRBJ1-2	.	TRBV2	.	TGTGCCAGCAGTAAGACACGGGGATCCGGGCAAGGCTACACCTTC	CASSKTRGSGQGYTF
TRBJ1-1	.	TRBV24-1	.	TGTGCCACCAGTGATACGACAGAGAACACTGAAGCTTTCTTT	CATSDTTENTEAFF
TRBJ2-3	once	TRBV30	TRBD1	TGTGCCTGGAGTCCCCCGGGACAGATCTACACAGATACGCAGTATTTT	CAWSPPGQIYTDTQYF
TRBJ1-2	.	TRBV6-5	TRBD1	TGTGCCAGCAACCCCACAGGGGGAAACTATGGCTACACCTTC	CASNPTGGNYGYTF
TRBJ1-1	.	TRBV5-4	.	TGTGCCAGCAGCTTGGGGAGTGAAGCTTTCTTT	CASSLGSEAFF
TRBJ2-3	.	TRBV11-3	TRBD2	TGTGCCAGCAGCCCCGGGGGTAGCGGGAGAAATACGCAGTATTTT	CASSPGGSGRNTQYF
TRBJ1-4	.	TRBV19	.	TGTGCCAGTAGTATTGGAACTGCGGCTAATGAAAAACTGTTTTTT	CASSIGTAANEKLFF
TRBJ2-7	.	TRBV9	.	TGTGCCAGCAGCGCCAGCGCCACCCCGGGTGGCGAGCAGTACTTC	CASSASATPGGEQYF
TRBJ2-1	.	TRBV19	.	TGTGCCAGTAGTATGGACAGAAATGAGCAGTTCTTC	CASSMDRNEQFF
TRBJ1-5	once	TRBV5-8	.	TGTGCCAGCAGCTTACAGCCCAATCAGCCCCAGCATTTT	CASSLQPNQPQHF
TRBJ2-1	few	TRBV6-6	TRBD1	TGTGCCAGCAGTTACCCCGGGACAGGGAATAATGAGCAGTTCTTC	CASSYPGTGNNEQFF
TRBJ1-1	.	TRBV9	.	TGTGCCAGCAGCCCCCACCCGGGAAACACTGAAGCTTTCTTT	CASSPHPGNTEAFF
TRBJ2-2	.	TRBV10-3	TRBD2	TGTGCCATCAGTGCGGTAGCGGGTCAATACACCGGGGAGCTGTTTTTT	CAISAVAGQYTGELFF
TRBJ1-5	.	TRBV19	.	TGTGCCAGTAGTATAGGGGCAGTCCAGAGCAATCAGCCCCAGCATTTT	CASSIGAVQSNQPQHF
TRBJ1-3	.	TRBV12-5	.	TGTGCTAGTGGCCGGATGACATTCTCTGGAAACACCATATATTTT	CASGRMTFSGNTIYF
TRBJ1-3	once	TRBV5-1	.	TGCGCCAGCAGCTCCAGCGGGGGGACTGGAAACACCATATATTTT	CASSSSGGTGNTIYF
TRBJ2-7	.	TRBV6-5	TRBD2	TGTGCCAGCAAGGTTAGCGGGGCCCTCGAGCAGTACTTC	CASKVSGALEQYF
TRBJ1-2	.	TRBV6-2/TRBV6-3	TRBD1	TGTGCCAGCAGTCCAAGACAGGGGAGCAGTGGCTACACCTTC	CASSPRQGSSGYTF
TRBJ2-5	.	TRBV7-9	TRBD1	TGTGCCAGCAGCCTGACAGGGGTCCCCCAAGAGACCCAGTACTTC	CASSLTGVPQETQYF
TRBJ1-5	.	TRBV6-5	.	TGTGCCAGCAGCCCCTCCGGGGGAAGAGGCCAGCCCCAGCATTTT	CASSPSGGRGQPQHF
TRBJ1-1	.	TRBV3-1/TRBV3-2	TRBD1	TGTGCCAGCAGCCCTACCGGGACAGGGGGCACTGAAGCTTTCTTT	CASSPTGTGGTEAFF
TRBJ2-7	.	TRBV9	TRBD2	TGTGCCAGCAGCGTAGGAGATGCGGGAGATCGGCAGTACTTC	CASSVGDAGDRQYF
TRBJ1-1	.	TRBV7-9	.	TGTGCCAGCAGCTTATCAAGATCCCCGACAGGACTGAACACTGAAGCTTTCTTT	CASSLSRSPTGLNTEAFF
TRBJ2-7	.	TRBV30	.	TGTGCCTGGGGAGGGGCACACGAGCAGTACTTC	CAWGGAHEQYF
TRBJ2-4	once	TRBV13	.	TGTGCCACCGCTCAGGGAGCCAAAAACATTCAGTACTTC	CATAQGAKNIQYF
TRBJ1-2	.	TRBV29-1	.	TGCAGCGTTGAAGCGGGGACAAGTAAATTCTATGGCTACACCTTC	CSVEAGTSKFYGYTF
TRBJ2-7	.	TRBV11-2	.	TGTGCCAGCAGCTTTAATACAGGGAGGGACGAGCAGTACTTC	CASSFNTGRDEQYF
TRBJ1-1	.	TRBV25-1	TRBD1	TGTGCCAGCAGCCGCAGGTCGGGACAGGCAGCTTTCTTT	CASSRRSGQAAFF
TRBJ2-1	.	TRBV27	.	TGTGCCAGCAGTGGGCGCTTCAATGAGCAGTTCTTC	CASSGRFNEQFF
TRBJ1-5	.	TRBV6-6	.	TGTGCCAGCAGTTACTCGGGGGGGCCCCAGCATTTT	CASSYSGGPQHF
TRBJ2-1	.	TRBV12-5	TRBD1	TGTGCTAGTGGACAAGGACAGGCTCTAAGCTCCTACAATGAGCAGTTCTTC	CASGQGQALSSYNEQFF
TRBJ1-2	.	TRBV6-6	TRBD1	TGTGCCAGCAGTCCCCCCGGGACAGGGGGACGTACCTATGGCTACACCTTC	CASSPPGTGGRTYGYTF
TRBJ1-3	.	TRBV7-9	.	TGTGCCAGCAGGGGGGCAGGTTCGGTTGGAAACACCATATATTTT	CASRGAGSVGNTIYF
TRBJ2-5	.	TRBV5-6	TRBD1	TGTGCCAGCAGCTTGCAGGGGGCAAGAGAGACCCAGTACTTC	CASSLQGARETQYF
TRBJ2-3	few	TRBV10-2	.	TGCGCCAGCAGTGAGTCGACAGGCTTGACAGATACGCAGTATTTT	CASSESTGLTDTQYF
TRBJ2-2	.	TRBV10-3	.	TGTGCCACCTTCGGAGAAACAGGACGGCACCTAACCGGGGAGCTGTTTTTT	CATFGETGRHLTGELFF
TRBJ2-3	once	TRBV28	TRBD1	TGTGCCAGCAGTTCACCGGGACAGGCCACAGATACGCAGTATTTT	CASSSPGQATDTQYF
TRBJ1-4	once	TRBV4-2	TRBD1	TGTGCCAGCAGCCTGTTGAGGGGGACAGGGAATGAAAAACTGTTTTTT	CASSLLRGTGNEKLFF
TRBJ2-2	.	TRBV18	.	TGTGCCAGCTCACCAACGCGAACCGGGGAGCTGTTTTTT	CASSPTRTGELFF
TRBJ2-3	.	TRBV9	TRBD1	TGTGCCAGCAGCGTAGTTGGCAGGGGGAGCACAGATACGCAGTATTTT	CASSVVGRGSTDTQYF
TRBJ2-1	.	TRBV5-4	TRBD2	TGTGCCAGCAGCCCCCCTAGCGGGAGGGCCCATGAGCAGTTCTTC	CASSPPSGRAHEQFF
TRBJ1-1	.	TRBV18	TRBD1	TGTGCCAGCTCATCTTACAGGGGGAGGAGCACTGAAGCTTTCTTT	CASSSYRGRSTEAFF
TRBJ2-1	.	TRBV18	TRBD1	TGTGCCAGCTCACGGGACAGGGTAGATGAGCAGTTCTTC	CASSRDRVDEQFF
TRBJ2-7	.	TRBV5-4	TRBD2	TGTGCCAGCAGCTTTAGTGGGAGGGTAGAGCAGTACTTC	CASSFSGRVEQYF
TRBJ2-7	.	TRBV10-2	.	TGCGCCAGCAGTGACGCGGGCCCCCCCTACTACGAGCAGTACTTC	CASSDAGPPYYEQYF
TRBJ2-1	.	TRBV24-1	.	TGTGCCACCAGAAGGTCATTAACTAGCCCGCGGAGGTCCTACAATGAGCAGTTCTTC	CATRRSLTSPRRSYNEQFF
TRBJ2-3	.	TRBV6-5	.	TGTGCCAGCCGTCTTGGGGCCACAGATACGCAGTATTTT	CASRLGATDTQYF